The source of this TCR beta chain is a study of blood T cell repertoires in COVID-19. The assay was immunoSEQ multiplex PCR, and TCRdb's table has in-frame clones only and misses some. The sample records about 360,000 clones, around four fifths being singletons. This clonotype was obtained from a man aged 30-40 years with active or convalescent COVID-19. Sequenced material: peripheral blood.

CDR3 residues: CASSRQGGSYNEQFF. CDR3 nucleotides: TGCGCCAGCAGTCGACAGGGTGGATCCTACAATGAGCAGTTCTTC. The V call is TRBV5-1, the J call TRBJ2-1; TRBD1 matches 7 bases. There are 15 residues in the CDR3. CDR1 and CDR2 from the germline V gene are SGHRS and YFSETQ. Trimming at V came to 5 bases and at J to 1 base, leaving 6 bases not matched to a gene.